The 16 T cell receptor beta chains in this list originate from one sample, sequenced in a study of T cells and copy number aberrations in small-cell lung cancer. Data came from immunoSEQ multiplex PCR; TCRdb stores just in-frame clones and leaves some out. The repertoire holds around 1,500 clones, with around 82% as singletons. Input material: normal tissue next to the tumor. All receptors come from a man aged 55 to 69 with small cell lung cancer.

This clone showed up just once. The chain joins TRBV30 to TRBJ1-5; D is unclear. V shed 4 bases and J shed 2 bases, with 12 bases lying between them. The CDR3 is made up of 14 amino acids. Germline V lookup: CDR1 GTSNPN, CDR2 SVGIG (reference sequence). CDR3 nucleotide sequence: TGTGCCTGGAACTACCAGTGGGGCAATCAGCCCCAGCATTTT. Translated: CAWNYQWGNQPQHF.

The rearrangement uses TRBV29-1 and TRBJ2-1; 8 positions agree with TRBD1. J lost 6 bases, V lost 4 bases, and 8 bases had no gene match. Germline V gives CDR1 SQVTM, CDR2 ANQGSEA. The CDR3 runs to 14 residues. Here the CDR3 DNA reads TGCAGCGTTGGTGGACAGGGTCTAGTCAATGAGCAGTTCTTC. Protein product: CSVGGQGLVNEQFF.

The CDR3 loop is CASSYVGSRDEQYF. CDR3 DNA: TGTGCCAGCAGTTACGTGGGAAGTAGGGACGAGCAGTACTTC. The chain links TRBV6-5 to TRBJ2-7; D unresolved. The ends were cut back, 2 bases at V and 5 bases at J, with 13 bases in the middle. The CDR3 has 14 amino acids. Germline-derived CDR1 and CDR2 are MNHEY and SVGAGI.

V usage is TRBV7-2 and J usage is TRBJ1-2, with TRBD1 identical over 7 bases. The junction had 10 bases not matched to a gene; V was cut back by 8 bases and J by 7 bases. The CDR3 sequence is 13 residues long. Germline CDR1 SGHTA, CDR2 FQGNSA. DNA of the CDR3: TGTGCCAGCGCAACCCAGGGGGGGGGTGGCTACACCTTC. Translated: CASATQGGGGYTF.

CDR3 nucleotides: TGTGCCAGCAGTGACCCGAGCGTTAGCTCCTACGAGCAGTACTTC. Its translation: CASSDPSVSSYEQYF. The chain couples TRBV6-1 to TRBJ2-7, with D unresolved. From germline, CDR1 is MNHNS and CDR2 SASEGT. This CDR3 has 15 amino acids. V lost 3 bases to trimming and J lost 0 bases, with 12 bases between them.

This chain joins TRBV5-5 and TRBJ2-1; D is possibly TRBD1 or TRBD2 (5 bases each). CDR1 is SGHKS and CDR2 is YYEKEE in the germline V gene (reference sequence). The V end lost 2 bases, the J end lost 5 bases, and 11 bases lay between the germline ends. The CDR3 runs to 14 residues. The CDR3 sequence: CASSFLRDDNEQFF. The CDR3 DNA follows: TGTGCCAGCAGCTTCCTCAGGGACGACAATGAGCAGTTCTTC. Full variable domain (rest looked up from reference TRBV5-5 and TRBJ2-1): DAGVTQSPTHLIKTRGQQVTLRCSPISGHKSVSWYQQVLGQGPQFIFQYYEKEERGRGNFPDRFSARQFPNYSSELNVNALLLGDSALYLCASSFLRDDNEQFFGPGTRLTVL.

This clone has only one observation. This rearrangement joins TRBV6-5 to TRBJ2-1; D unclear. The CDR3 has 14 amino acids. Germline CDR1 and CDR2: MNHEY and SVGAGI. With 4 bases removed from V and 5 bases from J, the gap between germline ends came to 12 bases. The CDR3 sequence is CASSFALSHNEQFF. CDR3 nucleotides: TGTGCCAGCAGTTTTGCTCTCTCTCACAATGAGCAGTTCTTC.

This clone is large in the sample. This rearrangement joins TRBV5-8 to TRBJ1-1; D uncertain. The V end lost 2 bases, the J end lost 1 base, and 6 bases lay between the germline ends. The germline CDR1 and CDR2 sequences are SGHTS and YDEGEE. The CDR3 loop spans 13 amino acids. The CDR3 protein is CASSFPQNTEAFF. The DNA of the CDR3 is TGTGCCAGCAGCTTCCCACAGAACACTGAAGCTTTCTTT.

This clone was seen once. J is TRBJ1-1 and V is TRBV7-9; TRBD1 is a possible D gene (6 bases). Germline loops: CDR1 SEHNR, CDR2 FQNEAQ (reference sequence). The CDR3 length is 15 residues. Trimming removed 7 bases from V and 4 bases from J, with 19 bases in between. As DNA, the CDR3 is TGTGCCAGCACCGGGGAGGGGGGTTCCTTCACTGAAGCTTTCTTT. Translation gives CASTGEGGSFTEAFF.

The chain employs TRBV5-4 and TRBJ1-3, with 9 bases identical to TRBD1. V lost 4 bases and J lost 0; bases outside the gene matches: 8. The CDR3 consists of 17 residues. Germline V gene data show CDR1 as SGHNT and CDR2 as YYREEE (reference sequence). The CDR3 loop is CASSDRDRANSGNTIYF. CDR3 coding DNA: TGTGCCAGCAGCGACCGGGACAGGGCTAACTCTGGAAACACCATATATTTT.

The chain links TRBV27 to TRBJ2-7, with D unresolved. Germline V gene sequence: CDR1 MNHEY, CDR2 SMNVEV (reference sequence). The CDR3 runs 10 residues. V was clipped by 5 bases and J by 13 bases, with 12 bases between them. CDR3 loop: CASSTRKCYF. In DNA, the CDR3 is TGTGCCAGCAGTACCCGGAAATGTTACTTC.

The rearrangement uses TRBV4-1 and TRBJ1-1; D remains ambiguous. Germline V gene data show CDR1 as MGHRA and CDR2 as YSYEKL. This CDR3 is built from 16 residues. V lost 0 bases to trimming and J lost 4 bases, with 15 bases between them. The CDR3 DNA reads as TGCGCCAGCAGCCAAGATCCCGCTGACCTGGGCACTGAAGCTTTCTTT. As protein: CASSQDPADLGTEAFF.

This clone was detected only once. J is TRBJ2-2 and V is TRBV2; TRBD1 agrees at 8 bases. CDR3 size: 15 residues. With V trimmed by 7 bases and J by 6 bases, 10 bases remained unmatched. From germline, CDR1 is SNHLY and CDR2 FYNNEI. Written as DNA, the CDR3 is TGTGCCAGCACCCTCCAGGACAGGGTAGCCGGGGAGCTGTTTTTT. Its translation is CASTLQDRVAGELFF.

J is TRBJ1-4 and V is TRBV28; D might be TRBD1 (6 bases). Per germline, CDR1 MDHEN and CDR2 SYDVKM. This CDR3 has 16 residues. V was trimmed by 4 bases and J by 4 bases, leaving 16 bases between them. In DNA, the CDR3 is TGTGCCAGCAGTTCTTCCTCAGGGGTGATTAATGAAAAACTGTTTTTT. Translating it yields CASSSSSGVINEKLFF.

V gene TRBV7-6 combines with J gene TRBJ2-2, with a weak D call TRBD2 (5 bases). Germline loops: CDR1 SGHVS, CDR2 FNYEAQ. The CDR3 consists of 14 residues. Trimming shortened V by 8 bases and J by 7 bases, and 17 bases separated the two germline ends. In DNA, the CDR3 is TGTGCCAGCCGGCAGTGGACGGGAAACGGGGAGCTGTTTTTT. Protein: CASRQWTGNGELFF.

This chain connects TRBV9 to TRBJ1-6, with D possibly matching TRBD1 (6 bases). CDR1 and CDR2 (germline): SGDLS, YYNGEE. V dropped 3 bases and J dropped 6 bases, with 13 bases sitting between them. The CDR3 extends over 15 amino acids. The CDR3 region is CASSARTERNSPLHF. The CDR3 DNA is TGTGCCAGCAGCGCCAGGACAGAGCGTAATTCACCCCTCCACTTT. Full variable domain (rest looked up from reference TRBV9 and TRBJ1-6): DSGVTQTPKHLITATGQRVTLRCSPRSGDLSVYWYQQSLDQGLQFLIQYYNGEERAKGNILERFSAQQFPDLHSELNLSSLELGDSALYFCASSARTERNSPLHFGNGTRLTVT.